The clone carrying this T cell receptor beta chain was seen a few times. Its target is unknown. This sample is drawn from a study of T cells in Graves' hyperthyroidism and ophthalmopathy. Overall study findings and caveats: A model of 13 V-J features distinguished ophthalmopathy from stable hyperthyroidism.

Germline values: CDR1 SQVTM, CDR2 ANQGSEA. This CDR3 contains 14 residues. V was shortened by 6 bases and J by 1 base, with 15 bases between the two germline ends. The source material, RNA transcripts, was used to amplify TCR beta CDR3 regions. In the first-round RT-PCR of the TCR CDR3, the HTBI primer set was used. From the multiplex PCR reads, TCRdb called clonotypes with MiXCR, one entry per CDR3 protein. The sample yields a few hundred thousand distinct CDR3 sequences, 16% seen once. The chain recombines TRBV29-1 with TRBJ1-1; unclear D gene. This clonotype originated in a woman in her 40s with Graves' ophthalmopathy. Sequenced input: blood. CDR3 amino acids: CSVQTLYRNTEAFF. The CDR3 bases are TGCAGCGTCCAAACCCTTTATCGGAACACTGAAGCTTTCTTT. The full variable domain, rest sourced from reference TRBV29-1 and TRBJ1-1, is SAVISQKPSRDICQRGTSLTIQCQVDSQVTMMFWYRQQPGQSLTLIATANQGSEATYESGFVIDKFPISRPNLTFSTLTVSNMSPEDSSIYLCSVQTLYRNTEAFFGQGTRLTVV.